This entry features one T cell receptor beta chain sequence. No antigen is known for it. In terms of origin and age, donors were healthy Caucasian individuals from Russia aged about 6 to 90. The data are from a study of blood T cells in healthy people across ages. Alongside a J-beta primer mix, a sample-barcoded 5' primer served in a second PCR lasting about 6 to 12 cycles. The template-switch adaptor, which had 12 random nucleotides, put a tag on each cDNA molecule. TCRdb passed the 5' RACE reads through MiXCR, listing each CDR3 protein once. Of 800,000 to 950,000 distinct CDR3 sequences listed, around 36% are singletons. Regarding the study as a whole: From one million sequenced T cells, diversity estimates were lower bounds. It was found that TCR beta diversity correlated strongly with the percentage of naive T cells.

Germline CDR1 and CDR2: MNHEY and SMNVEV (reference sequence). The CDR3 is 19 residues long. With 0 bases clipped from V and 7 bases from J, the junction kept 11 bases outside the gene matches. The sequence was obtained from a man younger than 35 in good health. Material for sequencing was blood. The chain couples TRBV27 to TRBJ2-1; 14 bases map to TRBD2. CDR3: CASSLSMFLGLAGDNEQFF. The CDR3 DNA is TGTGCCAGCAGTTTATCGATGTTCCTGGGACTAGCGGGGGATAATGAGCAGTTCTTC.